The 27 T cell receptor beta chains below all came from one sample that was sequenced in a study of shared clonotypes between healthy human individuals. Sequenced by immunoSEQ multiplex PCR; TCRdb stores in-frame clones only, minus some. Among nearly 500,000 clones listed, 70% to 80% were seen once. Sequencing input: PBMCs. The receptors here all came from a woman between 35 and 50 years old in good health. Some clones in this sample may be carry-over from other donors' samples.

V is TRBV5-1 and J is TRBJ2-7; 7 bases line up with TRBD2. Germline CDR1 is SGHRS and CDR2 is YFSETQ. CDR3 length equals 17 residues. The ends lost 2 bases at V and 3 bases at J; junction bases unmatched: 14. The CDR3 coding sequence is TGCGCCAGCAGCTTAATATGGGTTGCGGGAGCGGTCTACGAGCAGTACTTC. Its protein product is CASSLIWVAGAVYEQYF.

This chain uses TRBV2 with TRBJ1-5; TRBD1 is a possible D gene (6 bases). The CDR3 has 15 residues. The V gene's germline CDR1 is SNHLY and CDR2 FYNNEI. V was cut by 5 bases and J by 5 bases, with 16 bases left in between. The chain's CDR3 is CASSQGGQSHQPQHF. In nucleotides, the CDR3 is TGTGCCAGCAGTCAAGGGGGGCAGTCTCATCAGCCCCAGCATTTT.

The table lists this clone with a count of one. The chain combines TRBV27 with TRBJ2-7, with 8 bases lining up with TRBD1. CDR1 is MNHEY, CDR2 SMNVEV, per germline (reference sequence). The CDR3 runs to 13 residues. Germline trimming cut 8 bases from V and 2 bases from J; bases unmatched to any gene: 5. As DNA, the CDR3 is TGTGCCAGCGGTCGGGACAGGACCTACGAGCAGTACTTC. Protein product: CASGRDRTYEQYF.

The CDR3 coding sequence is TGTGCCAGCTCACCCCCGAGGGGGGCAGGTACGCAGTATTTT. It translates to CASSPPRGAGTQYF. The chain recombines TRBV18 with TRBJ2-3, with D perhaps assigned TRBD1 or TRBD2 (6 bases each). Germline CDR1 is KGHSH and CDR2 is LQKENI. The CDR3 length is 14 residues. V was clipped by 3 bases and J by 8 bases, with 15 bases between them.

Here the CDR3 DNA reads TGTGCCAGCAGTTTATCGCCCGACCCCTACGGCCCTAGCGGGAGGCCCCACGAGCAGTACTTC. This translates into CASSLSPDPYGPSGRPHEQYF. This chain uses TRBV27 with TRBJ2-7; 11 positions agree with TRBD2. This CDR3 region has 21 residues. Germline V lookup: CDR1 MNHEY, CDR2 SMNVEV (reference sequence). Unmatched junction bases numbered 21, after V lost 0 bases and J lost 5 bases.

The sample holds a few counts of this clone. The chain has TRBV7-3 and TRBJ2-2; TRBD1 matches 11 bases. V gave up 5 bases and J gave up 4 bases; unmatched junction bases: 3. Germline CDR1 reads SGHTA; CDR2 reads FQGTGA. The CDR3 extends over 15 amino acids. The CDR3: CASSQGTGGTGELFF. The CDR3 DNA is TGTGCCAGCAGCCAAGGGACAGGGGGCACCGGGGAGCTGTTTTTT.

In regard to this clone: At the DNA level, this CDR3 is encoded by other sequences in the same sample as well. The chain recombines TRBV7-8 with TRBJ2-1; TRBD2 aligns across 7 bases. The CDR3 spans 15 residues. Germline assignment: CDR1 SGHVS and CDR2 FQNEAQ. The V gene end was trimmed by 1 base and the J gene end by 3 bases; junction bases not matched to a gene: 3. Here the CDR3 DNA reads TGTGCCAGCAGCTTAGATGGCGGGAGCTACAATGAGCAGTTCTTC. Translation: CASSLDGGSYNEQFF.

The gene calls are TRBV11-2 and TRBJ1-1, with a weak D call TRBD1 (6 bases). The CDR3 consists of 16 residues. The V and J ends lost 0 bases and 3 bases respectively, with 14 bases between them. Germline V gives CDR1 SGHAT, CDR2 FQNNGV. The CDR3 protein is CASSLDLWGAYTEAFF. As DNA, the CDR3 is TGTGCCAGCAGCTTAGATTTATGGGGGGCATACACTGAAGCTTTCTTT.

This clone was observed once. The chain is built from TRBV7-3 and TRBJ2-5; D unclear. V was shortened by 3 bases and J by 2 bases, with 7 bases between the two germline ends. Germline CDR1 is SGHTA and CDR2 is FQGTGA. The CDR3 is 13 residues long. DNA of the CDR3: TGTGCCAGCAGCTTTAGGGCTCAAGAGACCCAGTACTTC. Amino acids: CASSFRAQETQYF.

This chain links TRBV6-1 with TRBJ2-1; D may be TRBD2 (5 bases). V lost 5 bases, J lost 4 bases, and 12 bases lay in between. CDR1 MNHNS and CDR2 SASEGT come from the germline V gene. The CDR3 loop spans 14 amino acids. Here the CDR3 reads CASSPSRGYNEQFF. In nucleotides, the CDR3 is TGTGCCAGCAGTCCTAGCCGGGGTTACAATGAGCAGTTCTTC.

The chain is built from TRBV6-5 and TRBJ2-1; D possibly uses TRBD1 or TRBD2 (5 bases each). The CDR3 spans 14 residues. V was trimmed by 10 bases and J by 0 bases, leaving 13 bases between them. In germline, CDR1 is MNHEY, CDR2 SVGAGI. In nucleotides, the CDR3 is TGTGCCACCCGGGCTGGGGGCTCCTACAATGAGCAGTTCTTC. As protein: CATRAGGSYNEQFF.

The chain couples TRBV2 to TRBJ1-4, with D perhaps TRBD1 (6 bases). The CDR3 is made up of 15 amino acids. V was trimmed by 6 bases and J by 8 bases, leaving 19 bases between them. Per the germline V gene, CDR1 is SNHLY and CDR2 is FYNNEI. For the CDR3, the DNA is TGTGCCAGCAGGGAGGACAGTTTCGGCGGGGAAAAACTGTTTTTT. Translation: CASREDSFGGEKLFF.

V is TRBV10-3 and J is TRBJ2-1, with TRBD2 matching over 10 bases. After removal of 10 bases from V and 6 bases from J, the junction contained 9 bases not matched to a gene. The CDR3 is 14 amino acids. The germline CDR1 and CDR2 sequences are ENHRY and SYGVKD. The CDR3 here is CATQGGLATNEQFF. In DNA, the CDR3 is TGTGCCACCCAAGGGGGACTAGCGACCAATGAGCAGTTCTTC.

The chain employs TRBV7-3 and TRBJ2-2, with D possibly being TRBD1 (5 bases). This CDR3 has 17 residues. Trimming took 1 base from V and 0 from J, leaving 12 bases between them. CDR1 and CDR2 from the germline V gene are SGHTA and FQGTGA. The CDR3 loop reads CASSLRVGASNTGELFF. The CDR3 DNA sequence: TGTGCCAGCAGCTTAAGGGTAGGGGCATCGAACACCGGGGAGCTGTTTTTT.

With respect to this clone: A read error likely explains this, since a far larger clone differs by one base. V is TRBV4-2 and J is TRBJ1-1; D uncertain. The CDR3 loop spans 13 amino acids. CDR1 and CDR2 (germline): LGHNA, YNFKEQ. The CDR3, as DNA: TGTGCCAGCAGCCCCTGGAGGAACGCTGAAGCTTTCTTT. This gives the protein CASSPWRNAEAFF.

Ten or more counts support this clone. The sample has other DNA sequences that encode this CDR3 too. V is TRBV11-2 and J is TRBJ1-1, with TRBD1 matching 8 bases. The germline V gene has CDR1 SGHAT and CDR2 FQNNGV. Trimming removed 5 bases from V and 1 base from J; junction bases left unmatched: 6. This CDR3 has 15 amino acids. The CDR3 here is CASSPRTGKNTEAFF. The CDR3 DNA sequence: TGTGCCAGCAGCCCAAGGACAGGGAAGAACACTGAAGCTTTCTTT.

The chain couples TRBV15 to TRBJ2-5; D remains unclear. V shed 1 base and J shed 5 bases, with 11 bases lying between them. CDR1 LNHNV and CDR2 YYDKDF come from the germline V gene (reference sequence). The CDR3 length is 14 residues. CDR3 sequence: CATSRVGPWETQYF. The CDR3, as DNA: TGTGCCACCAGCAGAGTGGGCCCCTGGGAGACCCAGTACTTC.

The rearrangement joins TRBV19 to TRBJ2-7, with D perhaps being TRBD1 or TRBD2 (6 bases each). Germline CDR1 LNHDA, CDR2 SQIVND (reference sequence). This CDR3 has 16 amino acids. The ends were cut back, 5 bases at V and 3 bases at J, with 20 bases in the middle. For the CDR3, the DNA is TGTGCCAGTAGTTTCAGGGGAGGAACAGAGGACTACGAGCAGTACTTC. Residues: CASSFRGGTEDYEQYF.

The V and J genes are TRBV7-2 and TRBJ1-5; TRBD1 is a possible D gene (5 bases). This CDR3 has 14 amino acids. Germline CDR1 reads SGHTA; CDR2 reads FQGNSA. V dropped 3 bases and J dropped 1 base, with 7 bases sitting between them. This chain's CDR3 is CASSLTDSNQPQHF. In DNA, the CDR3 is TGTGCCAGCAGCTTGACAGACAGCAATCAGCCCCAGCATTTT.

The chain is built from TRBV18 and TRBJ1-2, with D perhaps TRBD1 (5 bases). CDR3 size: 15 residues. The V end was cut by 3 bases, the J end by 3 bases, with 14 bases between. Per the germline V gene, CDR1 is KGHSH and CDR2 is LQKENI. The CDR3 DNA sequence: TGTGCCAGCTCACCGGACGTCGGGGGATACTATGGCTACACCTTC. This sequence encodes CASSPDVGGYYGYTF.

This clone was seen a single time. V gene TRBV11-2 combines with J gene TRBJ2-1; D unclear. The CDR3 spans 12 residues. The V end lost 2 bases, the J end lost 7 bases, and 6 bases lay between the germline ends. The V gene's germline CDR1 is SGHAT and CDR2 FQNNGV. Here the CDR3 reads CASSLFGNEQFF. CDR3 DNA sequence: TGTGCCAGCAGCTTATTTGGGAATGAGCAGTTCTTC.

The chain links TRBV5-1 to TRBJ1-5, with TRBD1 as a possible D gene (6 bases). Germline values: CDR1 SGHRS, CDR2 YFSETQ. This CDR3 is built from 13 residues. The V gene lost 3 bases and the J gene lost 7 bases, with 11 bases spanning the gap. CDR3 in amino acids: CASSWEGGQPQHF. The CDR3 DNA reads as TGCGCCAGCAGCTGGGAGGGGGGCCAGCCCCAGCATTTT. The whole variable domain, remainder taken from reference TRBV5-1 and TRBJ1-5, is KAGVTQTPRYLIKTRGQQVTLSCSPISGHRSVSWYQQTPGQGLQFLFEYFSETQRNKGNFPGRFSGRQFSNSRSEMNVSTLELGDSALYLCASSWEGGQPQHFGDGTRLSIL.

This clone has ten or more counts. At the DNA level, this CDR3 is encoded by other sequences in the same sample as well. This chain links TRBV28 with TRBJ2-7; TRBD1 is a possible D gene (5 bases). CDR3 length equals 14 residues. Deletions cut 2 bases from V and 0 bases from J, with 8 bases between. Germline loops: CDR1 MDHEN, CDR2 SYDVKM. The CDR3 here is CASSLRQGSYEQYF. CDR3 DNA sequence: TGTGCCAGCAGTTTAAGGCAGGGCTCCTACGAGCAGTACTTC. Combining the CDR3 with reference TRBV28 and TRBJ2-7 gives the whole variable domain DVKVTQSSRYLVKRTGEKVFLECVQDMDHENMFWYRQDPGLGLRLIYFSYDVKMKEKGDIPEGYSVSREKKERFSLILESASTNQTSMYLCASSLRQGSYEQYFGPGTRLTVT.

The chain combines TRBV5-4 with TRBJ1-1, with no clear D. Germline CDR1 SGHNT, CDR2 YYREEE (reference sequence). The CDR3 extends over 14 amino acids. Trimming took off 4 bases at V and 3 bases at J, with 13 bases between the two ends. The chain's CDR3 is CASSPDPHDTEAFF. The CDR3 DNA is TGTGCCAGCAGCCCGGACCCCCACGACACTGAAGCTTTCTTT.

The J gene is TRBJ2-7, the V gene TRBV11-3, with 10 bases matching TRBD1. V was pared by 5 bases and J by 3 bases, with 7 bases of the junction left unmatched. CDR3 length: 15 residues. CDR1 is SGHNT and CDR2 is YENEEA in the germline V gene. The CDR3 sequence is CASSLGTGARYEQYF. For the CDR3, the DNA is TGTGCCAGCAGCCTAGGGACAGGGGCCCGCTACGAGCAGTACTTC.

Here the CDR3 DNA reads TGTGCCATCAGTGAGTCCGGGGGAGGAAGGGGAGGTGATACGCAGTATTTT. Its translation is CAISESGGGRGGDTQYF. J is TRBJ2-3 and V is TRBV10-3, with D possibly TRBD2 on 6 matching bases. Per the germline V gene, CDR1 is ENHRY and CDR2 is SYGVKD. V dropped 0 bases and J dropped 6 bases, with 19 bases sitting between them. CDR3 length: 17 residues.

The chain joins TRBV19 to TRBJ2-4; no definite D call. Germline CDR1 and CDR2: LNHDA and SQIVND (reference sequence). The V gene lost 1 base and the J gene lost 1 base, with 14 bases spanning the gap. This CDR3 region has 17 residues. The CDR3 loop is CASSIVEVPAAKNIQYF. CDR3 bases: TGTGCCAGTAGTATAGTTGAGGTCCCCGCGGCCAAAAACATTCAGTACTTC.